The T cell receptor beta chain under discussion was sequenced for a study of technical replicates of blood from several donors. Produced via immunoSEQ multiplex PCR; TCRdb's table is partial and in-frame only. This table has 75,000 to 90,000 clones, just over 90% appearing once. V lost 2 bases to trimming and J lost 2 bases; unmatched junction nucleotides: 6. CDR1 and CDR2 from the germline V gene are MNHNS and SASEGT. The CDR3 is 16 amino acids. Sequenced sample: T cells isolated from PBMCs. The chain recombines TRBV6-1 with TRBJ2-7; 10 nucleotides align to TRBD2. The sequence was collected from a human donor in good health. The CDR3 reads CASSEFLAGVTYEQYF. The CDR3 DNA is TGTGCCAGCAGTGAATTCCTAGCGGGAGTAACCTACGAGCAGTACTTC.